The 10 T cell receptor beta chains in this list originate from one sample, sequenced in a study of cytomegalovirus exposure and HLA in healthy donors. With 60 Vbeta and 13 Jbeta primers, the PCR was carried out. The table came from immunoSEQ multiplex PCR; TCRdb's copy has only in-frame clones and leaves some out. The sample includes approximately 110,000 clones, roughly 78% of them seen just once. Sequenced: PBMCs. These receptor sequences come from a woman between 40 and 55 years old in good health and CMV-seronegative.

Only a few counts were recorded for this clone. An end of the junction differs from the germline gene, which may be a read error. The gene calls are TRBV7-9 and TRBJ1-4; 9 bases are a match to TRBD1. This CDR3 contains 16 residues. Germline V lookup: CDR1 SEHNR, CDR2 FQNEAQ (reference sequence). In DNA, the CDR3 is TGTTCCAGCAGCACTGCCCCGGGACAGGGTAATGAAAAACTGTTTTTT. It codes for CSSSTAPGQGNEKLFF.

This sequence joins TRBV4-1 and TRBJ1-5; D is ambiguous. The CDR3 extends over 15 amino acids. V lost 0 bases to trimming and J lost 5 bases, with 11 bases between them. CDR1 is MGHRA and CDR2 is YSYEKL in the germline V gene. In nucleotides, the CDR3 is TGCGCCAGCAGCCAAGATTACGGGGAGGATCAGCCCCAGCATTTT. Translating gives CASSQDYGEDQPQHF.

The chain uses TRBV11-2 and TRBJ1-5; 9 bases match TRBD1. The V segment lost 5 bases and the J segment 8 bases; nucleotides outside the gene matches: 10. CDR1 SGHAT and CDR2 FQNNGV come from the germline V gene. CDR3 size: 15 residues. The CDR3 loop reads CASSTMDRGGEPQHF. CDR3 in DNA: TGTGCCAGCAGCACGATGGACAGGGGAGGGGAGCCCCAGCATTTT.

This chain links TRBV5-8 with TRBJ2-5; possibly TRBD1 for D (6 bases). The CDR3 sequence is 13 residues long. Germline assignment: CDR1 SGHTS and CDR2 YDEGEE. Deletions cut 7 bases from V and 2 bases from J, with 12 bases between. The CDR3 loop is CASLRGRQETQYF. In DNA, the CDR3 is TGTGCCAGCCTCAGGGGAAGACAAGAGACCCAGTACTTC.

CDR3 region: CASSLARGSKGTEAFF. The CDR3 DNA is TGTGCCAGCAGCTTAGCCCGGGGAAGTAAGGGCACTGAAGCTTTCTTT. The rearrangement joins TRBV7-8 to TRBJ1-1; D call uncertain. Trimming left V 0 bases short and J 4 bases short, with 15 bases between. The CDR3 runs 16 residues. Germline CDR1 is SGHVS and CDR2 is FQNEAQ.

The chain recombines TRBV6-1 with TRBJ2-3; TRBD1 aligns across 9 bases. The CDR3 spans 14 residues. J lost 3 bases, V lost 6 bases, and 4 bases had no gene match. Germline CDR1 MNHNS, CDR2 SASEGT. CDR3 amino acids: CASRPGQGTDTQYF. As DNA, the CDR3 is TGTGCCAGCAGACCCGGACAGGGGACAGATACGCAGTATTTT.

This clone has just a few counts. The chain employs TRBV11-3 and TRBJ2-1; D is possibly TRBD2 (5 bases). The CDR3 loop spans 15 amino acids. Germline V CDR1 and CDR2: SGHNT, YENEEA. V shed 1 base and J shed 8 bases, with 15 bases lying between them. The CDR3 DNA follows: TGTGCCAGCAGCTTAGGGGCGGGTGTGTTCTATGAGCAGTTCTTC. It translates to CASSLGAGVFYEQFF. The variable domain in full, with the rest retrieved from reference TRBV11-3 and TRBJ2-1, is EAGVVQSPRYKIIEKKQPVAFWCNPISGHNTLYWYLQNLGQGPELLIRYENEEAVDDSQLPKDRFSAERLKGVDSTLKIQPAELGDSAVYLCASSLGAGVFYEQFFGPGTRLTVL.

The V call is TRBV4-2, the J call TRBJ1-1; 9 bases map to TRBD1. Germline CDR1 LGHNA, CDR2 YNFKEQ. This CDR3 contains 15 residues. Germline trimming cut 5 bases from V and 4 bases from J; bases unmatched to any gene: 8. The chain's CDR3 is CASSALTGGVTEAFF. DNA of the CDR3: TGTGCCAGCAGCGCCTTGACAGGGGGGGTCACTGAAGCTTTCTTT.

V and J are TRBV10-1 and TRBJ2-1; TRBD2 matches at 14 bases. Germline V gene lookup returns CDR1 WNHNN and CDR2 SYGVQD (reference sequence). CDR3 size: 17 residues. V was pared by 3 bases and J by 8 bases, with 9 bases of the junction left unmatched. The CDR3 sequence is CASSDMGLAGAMDEQFF. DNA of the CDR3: TGCGCCAGCAGTGACATGGGACTAGCGGGAGCTATGGATGAGCAGTTCTTC.

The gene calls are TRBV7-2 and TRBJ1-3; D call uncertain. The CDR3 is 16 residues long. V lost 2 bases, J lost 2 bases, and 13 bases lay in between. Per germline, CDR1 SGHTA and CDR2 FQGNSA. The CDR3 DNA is TGTGCCAGCAGCTTAATGGCCCGCACGACTGGAAACACCATATATTTT. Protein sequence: CASSLMARTTGNTIYF. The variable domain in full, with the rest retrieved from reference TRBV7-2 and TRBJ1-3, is GAGVSQSPSNKVTEKGKDVELRCDPISGHTALYWYRQSLGQGLEFLIYFQGNSAPDKSGLPSDRFSAERTGGSVSTLTIQRTQQEDSAVYLCASSLMARTTGNTIYFGEGSWLTVV.